This entry describes one T cell receptor (beta chain). Germline CDR1 is KGHSH and CDR2 is LQKENI. The CDR3 has 15 residues. V trimming: 6 bases; J trimming: 3 bases; junction bases outside the gene matches: 7. Authors' analysis steps: Amplification from reference gene primers served as the basis for estimated nucleated cell counts. TCRdb's copy holds only in-frame clones and misses some; the assay was immunoSEQ multiplex PCR. V, J and clone size were drawn from that table, and D and trimming were deduced from the DNA. The sample shows roughly 28,000 clones, roughly 89% of them seen only once. The data belong to a study of blood T cell repertoires in COVID-19. Study information: Italy, Spain and the United States were the sources of the convalescent and acute COVID-19 samples. PBMCs, B-cell-depleted T cells, or T cells provided the cDNA or gDNA that made up the material.

The material sequenced was peripheral blood. The genes are TRBV18 and TRBJ1-3; the match to TRBD1 covers 8 bases. The origin of this receptor is a human donor with acute or convalescent COVID-19. The donor label of this sample is uncertain. The CDR3 bases are TGTGCCAGCTCTGAAGGACAGGGCCATGGAAACACCATATATTTT. As protein: CASSEGQGHGNTIYF. The full variable domain, completed using reference TRBV18 and TRBJ1-3, is NAGVMQNPRHLVRRRGQEARLRCSPMKGHSHVYWYRQLPEEGLKFMVYLQKENIIDESGMPKERFSAEFPKEGPSILRIQQVVRGDSAAYFCASSEGQGHGNTIYFGEGSWLTVV.